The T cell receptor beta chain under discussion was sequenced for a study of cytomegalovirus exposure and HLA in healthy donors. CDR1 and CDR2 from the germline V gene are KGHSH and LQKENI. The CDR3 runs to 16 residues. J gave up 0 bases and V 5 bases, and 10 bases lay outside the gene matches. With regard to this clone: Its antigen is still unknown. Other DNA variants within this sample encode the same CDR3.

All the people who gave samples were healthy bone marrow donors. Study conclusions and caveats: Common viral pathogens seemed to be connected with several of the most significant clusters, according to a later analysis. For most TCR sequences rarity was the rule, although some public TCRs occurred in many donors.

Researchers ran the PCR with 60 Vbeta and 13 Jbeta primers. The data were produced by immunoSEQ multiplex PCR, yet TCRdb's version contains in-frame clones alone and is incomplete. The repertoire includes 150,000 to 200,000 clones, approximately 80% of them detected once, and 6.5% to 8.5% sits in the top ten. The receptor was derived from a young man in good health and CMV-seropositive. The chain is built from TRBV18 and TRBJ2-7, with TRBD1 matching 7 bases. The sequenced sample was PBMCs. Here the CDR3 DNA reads TGTGCCAGCTCATTATACCGGGACAGACCCTCCTACGAGCAGTACTTC. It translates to CASSLYRDRPSYEQYF.